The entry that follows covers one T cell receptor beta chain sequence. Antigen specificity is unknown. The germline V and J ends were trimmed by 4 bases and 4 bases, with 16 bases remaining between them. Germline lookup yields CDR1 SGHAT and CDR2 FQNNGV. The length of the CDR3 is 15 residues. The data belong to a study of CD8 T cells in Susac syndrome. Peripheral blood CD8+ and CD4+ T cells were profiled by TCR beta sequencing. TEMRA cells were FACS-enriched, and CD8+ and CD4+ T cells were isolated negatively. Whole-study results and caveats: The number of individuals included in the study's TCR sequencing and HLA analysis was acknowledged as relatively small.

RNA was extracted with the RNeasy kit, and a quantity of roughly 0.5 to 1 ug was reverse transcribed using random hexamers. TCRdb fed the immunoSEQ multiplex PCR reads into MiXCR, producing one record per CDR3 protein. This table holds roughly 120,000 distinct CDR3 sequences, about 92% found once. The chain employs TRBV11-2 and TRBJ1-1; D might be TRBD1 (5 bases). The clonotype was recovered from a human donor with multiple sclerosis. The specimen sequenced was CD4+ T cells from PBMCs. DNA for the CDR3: TGTGCCAGCAGCTCCCCTGGGGCTCCAAGCACTGAAGCTTTCTTT. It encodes CASSSPGAPSTEAFF.